The 28 T cell receptor beta chains presented below share a single source sample, sequenced in a study of cytomegalovirus exposure and HLA in healthy donors. The PCR had 60 Vbeta and 13 Jbeta primers. Here immunoSEQ multiplex PCR was the method, and the copy in TCRdb shows in-frame clones only, minus some. Of 90,000 to 150,000 clones in the sample, around 81% were seen once. The sample comprised PBMCs. The receptors come from a woman aged 40-49 years in good health and CMV-seronegative.

This chain connects TRBV6-6 to TRBJ1-5; D is unresolved. The CDR3 totals 13 residues. Trimming stripped 0 bases from V and 16 bases from J, with 16 bases between. The germline CDR1 and CDR2 sequences are MNHNY and SVGAGI (reference sequence). The DNA of the CDR3 is TGTGCCAGCAGTTACTCGTTCCGAGTCCCTTCACATTTT. Amino acid sequence: CASSYSFRVPSHF.

The chain combines TRBV6-1 with TRBJ1-2, with TRBD1 identical over 11 bases. V lost 6 bases to trimming and J lost 4 bases; unmatched junction nucleotides: 1. CDR3 length equals 13 residues. Germline CDR1 MNHNS, CDR2 SASEGT. CDR3 DNA sequence: TGTGCCAGCAGGGGACAGGGGGGCTATGGCTACACCTTC. Translating it yields CASRGQGGYGYTF.

The chain recombines TRBV5-8 with TRBJ1-5; TRBD1 might be the D (5 bases). CDR3 length: 19 amino acids. CDR1 SGHTS and CDR2 YDEGEE come from the germline V gene. The germline V and J ends were trimmed by 0 bases and 4 bases, with 23 bases remaining between them. CDR3: CASSLAPIELGRWNQPQHF. CDR3 in DNA: TGTGCCAGCAGCTTGGCCCCCATCGAATTGGGGCGATGGAATCAGCCCCAGCATTTT. Variable domain in full (rest from reference TRBV5-8 and TRBJ1-5): EAGVTQSPTHLIKTRGQQATLRCSPISGHTSVYWYQQALGLGLQFLLWYDEGEERNRGNFPPRFSGRQFPNYSSELNVNALELEDSALYLCASSLAPIELGRWNQPQHFGDGTRLSIL.

This chain connects TRBV9 to TRBJ1-2, with 9 bases that match TRBD1. This CDR3 spans 15 amino acids. Germline-derived CDR1 and CDR2 are SGDLS and YYNGEE. The J segment lost 4 bases and the V segment lost 0 bases, leaving 4 bases of the junction unmatched. CDR3 loop: CASSVGGTGRYGYTF. The CDR3 nucleotides are TGTGCCAGCAGCGTAGGAGGGACAGGGCGCTATGGCTACACCTTC.

V is TRBV4-3 and J is TRBJ2-1; 7 nucleotides align to TRBD2. CDR3 length: 16 residues. Germline lookup yields CDR1 LGHNA and CDR2 YSLEER. The V and J ends lost 5 bases and 2 bases, in that order; junction bases with no gene match: 9. The CDR3 region is CASSLGSGYPYNEQFF. DNA of the CDR3: TGCGCCAGCAGCTTGGGTAGCGGGTATCCCTACAATGAGCAGTTCTTC.

The chain joins TRBV28 to TRBJ2-7; 16 nucleotides line up with TRBD2. Trimming at V came to 6 bases and at J to 7 bases, leaving 12 bases not matched to a gene. The V gene's germline CDR1 is MDHEN and CDR2 SYDVKM. The CDR3 length is 17 residues. The CDR3 is CASSRLGLAGGKGEQYF. CDR3 DNA: TGTGCCAGCAGCCGACTGGGACTAGCGGGAGGGAAGGGGGAGCAGTACTTC. Full variable domain (missing parts from reference TRBV28 and TRBJ2-7): DVKVTQSSRYLVKRTGEKVFLECVQDMDHENMFWYRQDPGLGLRLIYFSYDVKMKEKGDIPEGYSVSREKKERFSLILESASTNQTSMYLCASSRLGLAGGKGEQYFGPGTRLTVT.

The rearrangement joins TRBV9 to TRBJ2-3; D ambiguous. Germline CDR1 reads SGDLS; CDR2 reads YYNGEE. V lost 5 bases and J 0 bases, leaving 4 bases between the germline ends. The CDR3 contains 12 residues. The CDR3 sequence is CASRTSTDTQYF. In nucleotides, the CDR3 is TGTGCCAGCAGGACTAGCACAGATACGCAGTATTTT.

The chain combines TRBV9 with TRBJ2-3; the match to TRBD2 covers 8 bases. This CDR3 comprises 12 residues. J gave up 11 bases and V 5 bases, and 7 bases lay outside the gene matches. Germline V lookup: CDR1 SGDLS, CDR2 YYNGEE. CDR3 loop: CASSRSGVVQYF. The CDR3 nucleotides are TGTGCCAGCAGTCGTAGCGGGGTGGTGCAGTATTTT.

The V and J genes are TRBV28 and TRBJ2-7, with 10 nucleotides matching TRBD2. The germline CDR1 and CDR2 sequences are MDHEN and SYDVKM. V shed 5 bases, J shed 3 bases, and the junction held 7 bases outside the gene matches. The CDR3 is 15 amino acids. The CDR3 sequence is CASSPIAGGDYEQYF. Written as DNA, the CDR3 is TGTGCCAGCAGTCCCATAGCGGGAGGTGACTACGAGCAGTACTTC.

The rearrangement uses TRBV29-1 and TRBJ1-5; 9 positions match TRBD1. CDR3 length: 13 residues. V shed 7 bases and J 4 bases; nucleotides not matched to a gene: 5. Germline CDR1 and CDR2: SQVTM and ANQGSEA. CDR3 sequence (DNA): TGCAGCGCCCGGACAGGGGAGAATCAGCCCCAGCATTTT. It encodes CSARTGENQPQHF.

The chain couples TRBV6-1 to TRBJ1-2; TRBD1 might be the D (5 bases). Per germline, CDR1 MNHNS and CDR2 SASEGT. The CDR3 has 13 amino acids. Trimming shortened V by 1 base and J by 8 bases, and 11 bases separated the two germline ends. The CDR3: CASSEGAGYGYTF. CDR3 nucleotides: TGTGCCAGCAGTGAAGGAGCAGGGTACGGCTACACCTTC.

V usage is TRBV10-3 and J usage is TRBJ2-7, with 13 bases aligning to TRBD2. Germline V lookup: CDR1 ENHRY, CDR2 SYGVKD. Losses at the gene ends were 3 bases for V and 5 bases for J; bases not matched to a gene: 7. CDR3 size: 16 residues. The CDR3 DNA reads TGTGCCATCAGTGACTTACTAGCGGGAGGGCCCCACGAGCAGTACTTC. Amino acid sequence: CAISDLLAGGPHEQYF.

V usage is TRBV6-5 and J usage is TRBJ2-5, with 7 bases matching TRBD1. Germline CDR1 and CDR2: MNHEY and SVGAGI. J was trimmed by 0 bases and V by 6 bases; bases with no gene match: 4. The length of the CDR3 is 14 residues. The CDR3 region is CASRFDRDQETQYF. CDR3 nucleotide sequence: TGTGCCAGCAGATTTGACAGGGACCAAGAGACCCAGTACTTC.

CDR3 region: CASSVPTRTSGGASSYNEQFF. The CDR3 coding sequence is TGTGCCAGTAGTGTTCCCACCCGGACTAGCGGGGGGGCCAGCTCCTACAATGAGCAGTTCTTC. This sequence joins TRBV19 and TRBJ2-1, with TRBD2 identical over 15 bases. V lost 5 bases to trimming and J lost 0 bases; unmatched junction nucleotides: 14. Germline CDR1 is LNHDA and CDR2 is SQIVND (reference sequence). This CDR3 spans 21 amino acids.

The rearrangement uses TRBV14 and TRBJ2-5; no clear D. The J call may be mistaken, given a closer DNA end match to TRBJ2-7. This CDR3 has 12 amino acids. CDR1 and CDR2 from the germline V gene are SGHDN and FVKESK. For the CDR3, the DNA is TGTGCCAGCAGCCAAGTTGGTTACGAGCAGTACTTC. Its translation is CASSQVGYEQYF.

The genes are TRBV7-8 and TRBJ2-1, with TRBD2 matching over 8 bases. The CDR3 totals 15 residues. The V gene's germline CDR1 is SGHVS and CDR2 FQNEAQ. V trimming: 5 bases; J trimming: 6 bases; junction bases outside the gene matches: 9. CDR3 nucleotides: TGTGCCAGCAGCCTCTTTGTAGCGGGGATCAATGAGCAGTTCTTC. This translates into CASSLFVAGINEQFF.

This chain uses TRBV28 with TRBJ2-7; possibly TRBD2 for D (5 bases). CDR1 is MDHEN and CDR2 is SYDVKM in the germline V gene. The CDR3 sequence is 14 residues long. Trimming shortened V by 6 bases and J by 1 base, and 13 bases separated the two germline ends. CDR3 residues: CASRPGSRSYEQYF. In nucleotides, the CDR3 is TGTGCCAGCAGACCGGGGTCCAGGTCCTACGAGCAGTACTTC.

V gene TRBV7-2 combines with J gene TRBJ2-2, with D possibly being TRBD1 (5 bases). CDR3 length: 14 residues. The germline gives CDR1 SGHTA, CDR2 FQGNSA. V lost 7 bases and J 2 bases, leaving 11 bases between the germline ends. CDR3 nucleotides: TGTGCCAGCAAGGGGCAGATAAACACCGGGGAGCTGTTTTTT. Its protein product is CASKGQINTGELFF.

V and J are TRBV11-2 and TRBJ1-1; TRBD1 aligns across 8 bases. The CDR3 sequence is 17 residues long. CDR1 is SGHAT, CDR2 FQNNGV, per germline. V gave up 2 bases and J gave up 1 base; unmatched junction bases: 9. This CDR3 is CASSLSPTGVRNTEAFF. Written as DNA, the CDR3 is TGTGCCAGCAGCTTATCACCGACAGGGGTACGGAACACTGAAGCTTTCTTT.

V and J are TRBV6-1 and TRBJ1-1; the D is unclear. With 6 bases removed from V and 1 base from J, the gap between germline ends came to 9 bases. CDR1 is MNHNS and CDR2 is SASEGT in the germline V gene. CDR3 length: 13 amino acids. For the CDR3, the DNA is TGTGCCAGCAGGCTAGAGGGGAACACTGAAGCTTTCTTT. Its protein product is CASRLEGNTEAFF.

J is TRBJ1-2 and V is TRBV7-2, with D uncertain. Germline V lookup: CDR1 SGHTA, CDR2 FQGNSA. The CDR3 has 13 residues. Trimming stripped 2 bases from V and 4 bases from J, with 8 bases between. The CDR3 protein is CASSLIRGYGYTF. CDR3 coding DNA: TGTGCCAGCAGCTTAATCCGGGGCTATGGCTACACCTTC.

This CDR3 reads CASSRRTSLNEQFF. Written as DNA, the CDR3 is TGCGCCAGCAGCCGAAGGACTAGCCTAAATGAGCAGTTCTTC. The chain links TRBV5-1 to TRBJ2-1, with 8 bases that match TRBD2. The V and J ends lost 4 bases and 7 bases, in that order; junction bases with no gene match: 7. Germline-derived CDR1 and CDR2 are SGHRS and YFSETQ. This CDR3 has 14 amino acids.

The gene calls are TRBV9 and TRBJ1-4; 8 bases map to TRBD1. V shed 3 bases and J 2 bases; nucleotides not matched to a gene: 6. The CDR3 consists of 16 residues. Germline CDR1 SGDLS, CDR2 YYNGEE. The CDR3 sequence is CASSGDRTGTNEKLFF. Here the CDR3 DNA reads TGTGCCAGCAGCGGGGACAGGACAGGCACTAATGAAAAACTGTTTTTT.

The chain couples TRBV28 to TRBJ1-1; tentative D call: TRBD1 (6 bases). The CDR3 runs 14 residues. Per the germline V gene, CDR1 is MDHEN and CDR2 is SYDVKM. The V end lost 8 bases, the J end lost 1 base, and 14 bases lay between the germline ends. The CDR3 coding sequence is TGTGCCAGCCAACAGGGATTCGGGAACACTGAAGCTTTCTTT. This sequence encodes CASQQGFGNTEAFF.

The gene calls are TRBV5-6 and TRBJ2-7, with 10 bases identical to TRBD2. CDR1 and CDR2 (germline): SGHDT, YYEEEE. With 4 bases clipped from V and 2 bases from J, the junction kept 6 bases outside the gene matches. The CDR3 runs 15 residues. CDR3 sequence (DNA): TGTGCCAGCAGCGGCCTAGCGGGGGTCCCCTACGAGCAGTACTTC. Amino acids: CASSGLAGVPYEQYF.

The chain carries TRBV19 and TRBJ2-2; 8 nucleotides align to TRBD1. Germline CDR1 and CDR2: LNHDA and SQIVND (reference sequence). The J segment lost 6 bases and the V segment lost 5 bases, leaving 11 bases of the junction unmatched. The CDR3 consists of 16 residues. The CDR3 bases are TGTGCCAGTAGTGTGACCGGGACAGGTTTCGCCGGGGAGCTGTTTTTT. Its translation is CASSVTGTGFAGELFF.

The gene calls are TRBV5-1 and TRBJ1-3, with D possibly being TRBD1 (6 bases). This CDR3 is 16 amino acids long. Germline loops: CDR1 SGHRS, CDR2 YFSETQ. The V end was cut by 4 bases, the J end by 0 bases, with 14 bases between. DNA of the CDR3: TGCGCCAGCAGCGTGGGGGCAGGCAACTCTGGAAACACCATATATTTT. Encoded protein: CASSVGAGNSGNTIYF.

J is TRBJ2-3 and V is TRBV28; 9 bases are a match to TRBD2. J lost 0 bases, V lost 2 bases, and 6 bases had no gene match. This CDR3 spans 17 amino acids. Germline V gene lookup returns CDR1 MDHEN and CDR2 SYDVKM. The CDR3 nucleotides read TGTGCCAGCAGTTTAACGACTAGCGGTTCTAGCACAGATACGCAGTATTTT. It codes for CASSLTTSGSSTDTQYF.